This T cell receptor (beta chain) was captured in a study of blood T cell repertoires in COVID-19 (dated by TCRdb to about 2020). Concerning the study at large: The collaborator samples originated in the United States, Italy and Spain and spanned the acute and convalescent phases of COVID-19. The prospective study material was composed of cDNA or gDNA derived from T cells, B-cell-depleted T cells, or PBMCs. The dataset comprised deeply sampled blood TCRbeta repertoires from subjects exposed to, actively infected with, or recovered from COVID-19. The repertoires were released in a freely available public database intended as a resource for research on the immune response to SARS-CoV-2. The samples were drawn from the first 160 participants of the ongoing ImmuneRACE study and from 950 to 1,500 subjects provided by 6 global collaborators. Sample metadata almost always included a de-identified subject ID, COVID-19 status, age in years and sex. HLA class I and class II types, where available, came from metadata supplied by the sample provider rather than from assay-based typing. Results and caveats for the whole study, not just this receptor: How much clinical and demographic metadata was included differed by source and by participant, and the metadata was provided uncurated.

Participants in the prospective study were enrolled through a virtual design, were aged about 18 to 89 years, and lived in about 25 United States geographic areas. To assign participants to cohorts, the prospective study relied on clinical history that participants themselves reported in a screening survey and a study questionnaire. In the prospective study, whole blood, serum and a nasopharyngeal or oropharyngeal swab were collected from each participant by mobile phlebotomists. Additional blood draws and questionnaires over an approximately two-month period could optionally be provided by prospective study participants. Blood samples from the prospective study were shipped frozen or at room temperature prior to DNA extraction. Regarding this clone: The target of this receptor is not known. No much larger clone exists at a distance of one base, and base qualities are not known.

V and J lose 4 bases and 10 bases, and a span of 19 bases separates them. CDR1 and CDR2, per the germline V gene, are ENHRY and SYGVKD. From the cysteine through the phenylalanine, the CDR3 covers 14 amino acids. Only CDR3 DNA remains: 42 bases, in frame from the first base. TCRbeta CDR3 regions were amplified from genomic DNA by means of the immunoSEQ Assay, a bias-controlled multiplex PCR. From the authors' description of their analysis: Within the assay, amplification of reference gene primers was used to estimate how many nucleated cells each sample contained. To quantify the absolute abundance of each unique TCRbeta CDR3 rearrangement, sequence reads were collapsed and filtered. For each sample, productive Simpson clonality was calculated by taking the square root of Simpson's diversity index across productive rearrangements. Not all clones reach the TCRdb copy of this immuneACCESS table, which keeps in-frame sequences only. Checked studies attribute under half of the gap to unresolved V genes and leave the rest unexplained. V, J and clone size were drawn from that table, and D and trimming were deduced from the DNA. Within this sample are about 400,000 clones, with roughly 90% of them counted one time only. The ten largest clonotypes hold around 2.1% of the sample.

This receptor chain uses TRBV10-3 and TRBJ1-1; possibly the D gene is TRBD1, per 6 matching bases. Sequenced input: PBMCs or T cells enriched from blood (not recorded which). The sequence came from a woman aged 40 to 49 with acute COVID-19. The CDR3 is CAISVQAQDSSAFF. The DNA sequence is TGTGCCATCAGTGTACAGGCTCAGGACAGCTCAGCTTTCTTT.